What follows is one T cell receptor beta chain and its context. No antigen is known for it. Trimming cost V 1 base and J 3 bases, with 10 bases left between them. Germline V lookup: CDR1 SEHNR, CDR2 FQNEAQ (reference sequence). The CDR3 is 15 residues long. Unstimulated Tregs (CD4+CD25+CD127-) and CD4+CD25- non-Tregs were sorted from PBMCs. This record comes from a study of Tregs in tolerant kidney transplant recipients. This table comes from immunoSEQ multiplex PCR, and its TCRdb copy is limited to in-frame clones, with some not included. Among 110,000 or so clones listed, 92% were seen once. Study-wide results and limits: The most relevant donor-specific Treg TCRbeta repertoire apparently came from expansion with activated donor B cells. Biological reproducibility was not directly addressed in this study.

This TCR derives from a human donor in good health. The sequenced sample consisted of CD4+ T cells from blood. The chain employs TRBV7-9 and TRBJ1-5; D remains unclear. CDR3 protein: CASSLGQSNNQPQHF. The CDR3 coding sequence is TGTGCCAGCAGCTTAGGGCAATCCAACAATCAGCCCCAGCATTTT.